This T cell receptor beta chain is drawn from a study of radiation and T cells in renal cell carcinoma. Only in-frame clones appear in the TCRdb table, and some are missing; sequencing was by immunoSEQ multiplex PCR. This sample has about 77,000 clones; 75% to 90% occur once, and the top ten carry 2.4%. Trimming took 4 bases from V and 7 from J, leaving 14 bases between them. Germline V gene lookup returns CDR1 SGDLS and CDR2 YYNGEE. The CDR3 runs 14 residues. Specified time point: blood 4 weeks post-SBRT, at nephrectomy. Treatment in this sample: 15 Gy SBRT to primary tumor, nephrectomy 4 weeks later. Clear cell pathology was present in this patient's renal cell carcinoma.

The sequencing here drew on blood, taken from a patient whose treatment included radiotherapy and nephrectomy. The chain couples TRBV9 to TRBJ2-2; tentatively, D is TRBD1 or TRBD2 (5 bases each). This sequence originates from a woman aged 55-70 years with renal cell carcinoma. The CDR3 is CASSLQRGGGELFF. CDR3 in DNA: TGTGCCAGCAGCCTCCAACGGGGCGGCGGGGAGCTGTTTTTT. Full variable domain (rest looked up from reference TRBV9 and TRBJ2-2): DSGVTQTPKHLITATGQRVTLRCSPRSGDLSVYWYQQSLDQGLQFLIQYYNGEERAKGNILERFSAQQFPDLHSELNLSSLELGDSALYFCASSLQRGGGELFFGEGSRLTVL.